The 21 T cell receptor beta chains below were found in one sample sequenced in a study of blood T cell repertoires in COVID-19. The table came from immunoSEQ multiplex PCR; TCRdb's copy has only in-frame clones and leaves some out. The sample records about 270,000 clones, approximately 84% being singletons. The sequencing input was peripheral blood. All receptors derive from a human donor in a cohort sampled during active COVID-19.

The chain links TRBV6-1 to TRBJ2-5; 9 bases fit TRBD2. Per the germline V gene, CDR1 is MNHNS and CDR2 is SASEGT. The length of the CDR3 is 15 residues. The V and J ends lost 1 base and 4 bases, in that order; junction bases with no gene match: 4. This CDR3 is CASSEGVSGRETQYF. The CDR3 region has the DNA TGTGCCAGCAGTGAAGGTGTTAGCGGGAGAGAGACCCAGTACTTC.

This clone was recorded once. This chain links TRBV5-1 with TRBJ2-7; 11 nucleotides line up with TRBD2. V lost 3 bases, J lost 0 bases, and 8 bases stayed unmatched. Germline values: CDR1 SGHRS, CDR2 YFSETQ. CDR3 size: 17 residues. This chain's CDR3 is CASSWGLAELSSYEQYF. CDR3 coding DNA: TGCGCCAGCAGCTGGGGACTAGCGGAGTTAAGCTCCTACGAGCAGTACTTC.

The J gene is TRBJ1-2, the V gene TRBV27; D gene uncertain. CDR1 and CDR2 from the germline V gene are MNHEY and SMNVEV (reference sequence). Deletions cut 0 bases from V and 0 bases from J, with 8 bases between. This CDR3 has 15 amino acids. CDR3 loop: CASSLSIVTNYGYTF. DNA of the CDR3: TGTGCCAGCAGTTTATCGATAGTAACTAACTATGGCTACACCTTC.

The rearrangement uses TRBV6-5 and TRBJ2-3, with a weak D call TRBD1 (6 bases). Germline V lookup: CDR1 MNHEY, CDR2 SVGAGI. This CDR3 region has 15 residues. V lost 6 bases and J 2 bases, leaving 15 bases between the germline ends. The CDR3 nucleotides read TGTGCCAGCAGCTTACAGGGTTCCTCCACAGATACGCAGTATTTT. Protein sequence: CASSLQGSSTDTQYF.

The J gene is TRBJ2-7, the V gene TRBV28; the match to TRBD1 covers 11 bases. This CDR3 has 15 amino acids. V shed 2 bases and J 3 bases; nucleotides not matched to a gene: 3. CDR1 and CDR2 (germline): MDHEN, SYDVKM. CDR3 nucleotide sequence: TGTGCCAGCAGTTTACCCGGGACAGGGGGCTACGAGCAGTACTTC. Translation: CASSLPGTGGYEQYF.

This clone has a count of ten or more. This chain joins TRBV5-6 and TRBJ2-7; 12 nucleotides align to TRBD2. The V gene's germline CDR1 is SGHDT and CDR2 YYEEEE. The J segment lost 1 base and the V segment lost 2 bases, leaving 1 base of the junction unmatched. This CDR3 comprises 15 residues. The CDR3: CASSFGLAGSYEQYF. CDR3 nucleotides: TGTGCCAGCAGCTTTGGACTAGCGGGATCCTACGAGCAGTACTTC.

The chain is built from TRBV5-6 and TRBJ1-5; D gene ambiguous. The CDR3 length is 15 residues. CDR1 is SGHDT, CDR2 YYEEEE, per germline. Trimming cost V 1 base and J 2 bases, with 10 bases left between them. The CDR3 spells CASSLYQRGNQPQHF. Here the CDR3 DNA reads TGTGCCAGCAGCTTGTATCAACGGGGCAATCAGCCCCAGCATTTT.

The chain is built from TRBV3-1 (or the pseudogene TRBV3-2) and TRBJ1-2; the D is unclear. The CDR3 spans 15 residues. Between the trimmed V and J ends, which lost 1 base and 3 bases, there was a span of 12 bases. CDR1 and CDR2 (germline): LGHDT, YNNKEL (reference sequence). CDR3 bases: TGTGCCAGCAGCCAAGGGCCCGGGTCCCACTATGGCTACACCTTC. It yields the protein CASSQGPGSHYGYTF.

The J gene is TRBJ1-1, the V gene TRBV19; D ambiguous. Trimming removed 6 bases from V and 4 bases from J, with 15 bases in between. The CDR3 spans 14 residues. In germline, CDR1 is LNHDA, CDR2 SQIVND (reference sequence). The CDR3 bases are TGTGCCAGTAGGGCTTTCGGGATAGTCACTGAAGCTTTCTTT. As protein: CASRAFGIVTEAFF.

The chain links TRBV7-9 to TRBJ1-1; D remains ambiguous. This CDR3 has 15 amino acids. Per germline, CDR1 SEHNR and CDR2 FQNEAQ (reference sequence). Between the trimmed V and J ends, which lost 3 bases and 3 bases, there was a span of 14 bases. DNA of the CDR3: TGTGCCAGCAGCTTCTACCGGGAATGGGACACTGAAGCTTTCTTT. This translates into CASSFYREWDTEAFF. Variable domain in full (rest from reference TRBV7-9 and TRBJ1-1): DTGVSQNPRHKITKRGQNVTFRCDPISEHNRLYWYRQTLGQGPEFLTYFQNEAQLEKSRLLSDRFSAERPKGSFSTLEIQRTEQGDSAMYLCASSFYREWDTEAFFGQGTRLTVV.

The rearrangement joins TRBV4-3 to TRBJ2-7, with D unresolved. The ends were cut back, 0 bases at V and 0 bases at J, with 9 bases in the middle. The germline V gene has CDR1 LGHNA and CDR2 YSLEER. The CDR3 sequence is 15 residues long. CDR3 bases: TGCGCCAGCAGCCAAGATCTCCTAGTCTCCTACGAGCAGTACTTC. Its translation is CASSQDLLVSYEQYF.

The rearrangement links TRBV18 to TRBJ2-7; possible D gene TRBD2, 6 bases. This CDR3 region has 16 residues. V lost 5 bases and J lost 1, with 18 bases in between. Germline V gene lookup returns CDR1 KGHSH and CDR2 LQKENI. In DNA form, the CDR3 reads TGTGCCAGCTCAGCTATATCGGGAGTTAGTTCCTACGAGCAGTACTTC. Translating gives CASSAISGVSSYEQYF.

The table lists this clone with a count of one. The CDR3 DNA follows: TGTGCCAGCAGCCAGGGGGCAGCTCGTTCTGAAAAACTGTTTTTT. Translating gives CASSQGAARSEKLFF. V gene TRBV13 combines with J gene TRBJ1-4, with 8 bases matching TRBD1. There are 15 residues in the CDR3. Unmatched junction bases numbered 9, after V lost 5 bases and J lost 7 bases. Germline V CDR1 and CDR2: PRHDT, FYEKMQ (reference sequence).

This chain connects TRBV9 to TRBJ2-1; a weak D match, TRBD2 (5 bases). Trimming stripped 0 bases from V and 6 bases from J, with 10 bases between. This CDR3 is 14 amino acids long. Looked up from germline, CDR1 is SGDLS and CDR2 is YYNGEE. CDR3 sequence: CASSVDRRGNEQFF. The CDR3 DNA is TGTGCCAGCAGCGTAGATCGACGGGGCAATGAGCAGTTCTTC.

V gene TRBV24-1 combines with J gene TRBJ2-5, with TRBD2 matching 10 bases. Losses at the gene ends were 3 bases for V and 5 bases for J; bases not matched to a gene: 5. This CDR3 comprises 15 residues. Germline V lookup: CDR1 KGHDR, CDR2 SFDVKD. The CDR3 bases are TGTGCCACCAGTGATCCCTCTAGCGGGAGTGAGACCCAGTACTTC. The encoded protein is CATSDPSSGSETQYF.

The chain couples TRBV6-2 or TRBV6-3 to TRBJ2-3; D unclear. Trimming shortened V by 0 bases and J by 6 bases, and 7 bases separated the two germline ends. The CDR3 is made up of 13 amino acids. The germline gives CDR1 MNHEY, CDR2 SVGEGT. The CDR3 here is CASSYSPEDTQYF. CDR3 sequence (DNA): TGTGCCAGCAGTTACTCCCCTGAGGATACGCAGTATTTT.

The rearrangement links TRBV14 to TRBJ1-1; no clear D gene. The CDR3 extends over 14 amino acids. Between the trimmed V and J ends, which lost 2 bases and 1 base, there was a span of 8 bases. Germline lookup yields CDR1 SGHDN and CDR2 FVKESK. The CDR3, as DNA: TGTGCCAGCAGCCAATGGGGAGGGAACACTGAAGCTTTCTTT. Its translation is CASSQWGGNTEAFF.

This rearrangement joins TRBV5-6 to TRBJ2-5, with 10 bases identical to TRBD2. Trimming removed 0 bases from V and 4 bases from J; junction bases left unmatched: 3. There are 15 residues in the CDR3. Germline lookup yields CDR1 SGHDT and CDR2 YYEEEE. The CDR3, as DNA: TGTGCCAGCAGCTTGGTACTAGCGGGATCAGAGACCCAGTACTTC. Its protein product is CASSLVLAGSETQYF. Looking up the rest from reference TRBV5-6 and TRBJ2-5 gives the full variable domain: DAGVTQSPTHLIKTRGQQVTLRCSPKSGHDTVSWYQQALGQGPQFIFQYYEEEERQRGNFPDRFSGHQFPNYSSELNVNALLLGDSALYLCASSLVLAGSETQYFGPGTRLLVL.

J is TRBJ1-2 and V is TRBV5-1; 11 positions agree with TRBD1. This CDR3 has 15 amino acids. The junction had 9 bases not matched to a gene; V was cut back by 4 bases and J by 7 bases. The germline gives CDR1 SGHRS, CDR2 YFSETQ. The CDR3 loop reads CASSTSGTGGGGYTF. DNA of the CDR3: TGCGCCAGCAGCACCTCCGGGACAGGGGGAGGTGGCTACACCTTC.

This rearrangement joins TRBV2 to TRBJ1-1; tentatively, D is TRBD1 (6 bases). The CDR3 runs to 10 residues. The V and J ends lost 5 bases and 10 bases respectively, with 8 bases between them. Germline V gene lookup returns CDR1 SNHLY and CDR2 FYNNEI. The CDR3: CASSRGGAFF. For the CDR3, the DNA is TGTGCCAGCAGTAGGGGGGGAGCTTTCTTT.

V and J are TRBV5-6 and TRBJ2-5; TRBD1 might be the D (6 bases). Trimming shortened V by 0 bases and J by 3 bases, and 9 bases separated the two germline ends. Germline loops: CDR1 SGHDT, CDR2 YYEEEE. This CDR3 region has 14 residues. The CDR3 nucleotides are TGTGCCAGCAGCTTGGGACAGGTAGAAGAGACCCAGTACTTC. This translates into CASSLGQVEETQYF.